The 22 T cell receptor beta chains below come from one sample, sequenced in a study of metastatic and nonmetastatic thyroid tumors. From the PCR reads, TCRdb re-called clones with MiXCR. Here the sample spans roughly 16,000 clones, about 35% being singletons. Every patient was untreated before thyroid surgery. The material sequenced was tumor tissue. The receptors shown here come from a female donor with papillary thyroid cancer or a benign thyroid nodule (not recorded which). Some clones in this sample may be carry-over from other donors' samples.

The rearrangement links TRBV12-3 or TRBV12-4 to TRBJ2-3, with D possibly matching TRBD2 (5 bases). V lost 8 bases, J lost 5 bases, and 17 bases lay in between. This CDR3 has 14 amino acids. The CDR3 coding sequence is TGTGCCAGCTCCATGCGTGGTGAGGGAGATACGCAGTATTTT. It yields the protein CASSMRGEGDTQYF.

This clone has a handful of counts. The rearrangement joins TRBV6-1 to TRBJ1-1, with TRBD1 matching 8 bases. The junction had 3 bases not matched to a gene; V was cut back by 4 bases and J by 5 bases. Germline loops: CDR1 MNHNS, CDR2 SASEGT. This CDR3 is 13 amino acids long. The CDR3 region is CASSVYRGTEAFF. CDR3 in DNA: TGTGCCAGCAGTGTTTACAGGGGGACTGAAGCTTTCTTT.

This clone appeared many times. This rearrangement joins TRBV4-2 to TRBJ2-5; 11 nucleotides agree with TRBD2. Germline-derived CDR1 and CDR2 are LGHNA and YNFKEQ. CDR3 length equals 17 residues. After removal of 4 bases from V and 4 bases from J, the junction contained 11 bases not matched to a gene. CDR3 bases: TGTGCCAGCAGCCGCAGACCTAGCGGGGGGCCGTCAGAGACCCAGTACTTC. Protein: CASSRRPSGGPSETQYF.

The V and J genes are TRBV11-1 and TRBJ2-3, with 7 bases identical to TRBD2. Germline V gene sequence: CDR1 SGHAT, CDR2 FQDESV (reference sequence). The CDR3 totals 17 residues. With V trimmed by 5 bases and J by 0 bases, 11 bases remained unmatched. The CDR3 region has the DNA TGTGCCAGCAGCGCCTACCCCAGGCGGGAGAGCACAGATACGCAGTATTTT. Translated: CASSAYPRRESTDTQYF. Full variable domain (rest looked up from reference TRBV11-1 and TRBJ2-3): EAEVAQSPRYKITEKSQAVAFWCDPISGHATLYWYRQILGQGPELLVQFQDESVVDDSQLPKDRFSAERLKGVDSTLKIQPAELGDSAMYLCASSAYPRRESTDTQYFGPGTRLTVL.

The rearrangement uses TRBV20-1 and TRBJ2-7, with 7 bases that match TRBD2. This CDR3 contains 14 residues. The V gene end was trimmed by 0 bases and the J gene end by 2 bases; junction bases not matched to a gene: 4. Germline V gene data show CDR1 as DFQATT and CDR2 as SNEGSKA (reference sequence). The CDR3 sequence: CSAREGREPYEQYF. CDR3 DNA sequence: TGCAGTGCTAGAGAAGGGCGGGAGCCCTACGAGCAGTACTTC.

This clone is large by share. The V gene is TRBV20-1, the J gene TRBJ1-5; no firm D call. The CDR3 is 13 residues long. Trimming took off 2 bases at V and 4 bases at J, with 9 bases between the two ends. Germline lookup yields CDR1 DFQATT and CDR2 SNEGSKA (reference sequence). Here the CDR3 DNA reads TGCAGTGCTAGACAGGCGCCTAATCAGCCCCAGCATTTT. Its protein is CSARQAPNQPQHF.

Ten or more counts support this clone. Just one base apart from a much larger clone, this may be a read error. The V and J genes are TRBV6-4 and TRBJ1-6, with D maybe TRBD1 (6 bases). The CDR3 runs 14 residues. Germline V gene lookup returns CDR1 MRHNA and CDR2 SNTAGT. CDR3 DNA: TGTGCCGGCAGCCACCGGGACAAAAATTCACCCCTCCACTTT. It codes for CAGSHRDKNSPLHF.

This clone has only a few counts. The chain joins TRBV11-2 to TRBJ2-3; TRBD1 aligns across 10 bases. The CDR3 is 13 residues long. Germline V gene lookup returns CDR1 SGHAT and CDR2 FQNNGV. The ends lost 10 bases at V and 4 bases at J; junction bases unmatched: 5. In DNA form, the CDR3 reads TGTGCCACCAAGACAGGGGGCTCAGATACGCAGTATTTT. Translation: CATKTGGSDTQYF. Supplemented by reference TRBV11-2 and TRBJ2-3, the full variable domain reads EAGVAQSPRYKIIEKRQSVAFWCNPISGHATLYWYQQILGQGPKLLIQFQNNGVVDDSQLPKDRFSAERLKGVDSTLKIQPAKLEDSAVYLCATKTGGSDTQYFGPGTRLTVL.

V and J are TRBV20-1 and TRBJ1-5, with D perhaps TRBD1 (5 bases). There are 15 residues in the CDR3. Per the germline V gene, CDR1 is DFQATT and CDR2 is SNEGSKA (reference sequence). Deletions cut 3 bases from V and 0 bases from J, with 12 bases between. CDR3 protein: CSARRQGDSNQPQHF. As DNA, the CDR3 is TGCAGTGCTAGGCGGCAGGGCGATAGCAATCAGCCCCAGCATTTT.

V usage is TRBV11-3 and J usage is TRBJ2-3; D could derive from TRBD1 or TRBD2 (6 bases each). Per the germline V gene, CDR1 is SGHNT and CDR2 is YENEEA. CDR3 length: 14 amino acids. The V end lost 3 bases, the J end lost 6 bases, and 13 bases lay between the germline ends. The CDR3 loop is CASSFASGADTQYF. CDR3 sequence (DNA): TGTGCCAGCAGCTTTGCATCGGGGGCGGATACGCAGTATTTT.

This clone qualifies as medium-sized. The gene calls are TRBV7-2 and TRBJ1-1; the D is unclear. V lost 6 bases and J lost 4, with 3 bases in between. The CDR3 loop spans 10 amino acids. CDR1 is SGHTA and CDR2 is FQGNSA in the germline V gene. CDR3 nucleotides: TGTGCCAGCAGTGGCACTGAAGCTTTCTTT. Protein sequence: CASSGTEAFF.

In its sample, this clone was seen many times. V usage is TRBV5-5 and J usage is TRBJ2-1; perhaps TRBD2 as D (7 bases). Trimming took off 1 base at V and 0 bases at J, with 17 bases between the two ends. The germline V gene encodes CDR1 SGHKS and CDR2 YYEKEE (reference sequence). This CDR3 is 18 amino acids long. CDR3 in amino acids: CASSLRGGGASSYNEQFF. Here the CDR3 DNA reads TGTGCCAGCAGCTTGAGGGGCGGGGGCGCTAGCTCCTACAATGAGCAGTTCTTC.

This clone is termed medium-sized. The rearrangement uses TRBV9 and TRBJ2-7; D is uncertain. From germline, CDR1 is SGDLS and CDR2 YYNGEE. Trimming took 0 bases from V and 0 from J, leaving 10 bases between them. This CDR3 has 15 residues. The DNA for the CDR3 is TGTGCCAGCAGCGTAGCCCCCTCGAGCTCCTACGAGCAGTACTTC. As protein: CASSVAPSSSYEQYF.

This clone was seen only once. This rearrangement joins TRBV13 to TRBJ2-7; D is unresolved. The V and J ends lost 0 bases and 2 bases respectively, with 8 bases between them. Germline-derived CDR1 and CDR2 are PRHDT and FYEKMQ (reference sequence). The CDR3 has 14 amino acids. CDR3 in amino acids: CASSLGGFAYEQYF. DNA of the CDR3: TGTGCCAGCAGCTTAGGAGGATTCGCCTACGAGCAGTACTTC. The whole variable domain, remainder taken from reference TRBV13 and TRBJ2-7, is AAGVIQSPRHLIKEKRETATLKCYPIPRHDTVYWYQQGPGQDPQFLISFYEKMQSDKGSIPDRFSAQQFSDYHSELNMSSLELGDSALYFCASSLGGFAYEQYFGPGTRLTVT.

CDR3 sequence reads: CASSVEAGAYEQYF. As DNA, the CDR3 is TGTGCCAGCAGTGTTGAGGCCGGAGCCTACGAGCAGTACTTC. The chain carries TRBV6-4 and TRBJ2-7, with D unclear. The CDR3 has 14 residues. V lost 4 bases to trimming and J lost 2 bases, with 12 bases between them. In germline, CDR1 is MRHNA, CDR2 SNTAGT.

The chain couples TRBV7-2 to TRBJ1-1; possibly TRBD1 for D (5 bases). Germline V gene sequence: CDR1 SGHTA, CDR2 FQGNSA. This CDR3 has 15 residues. V dropped 2 bases and J dropped 0 bases, with 10 bases sitting between them. CDR3 DNA sequence: TGTGCCAGCAGCTTAAGAAGGGGCATGAACACTGAAGCTTTCTTT. It codes for CASSLRRGMNTEAFF.

This clone occurred many times. The chain carries TRBV4-1 and TRBJ1-1, with a weak D call TRBD1 (5 bases). Trimming stripped 4 bases from V and 6 bases from J, with 21 bases between. CDR3 length: 16 amino acids. Per germline, CDR1 MGHRA and CDR2 YSYEKL. The CDR3, as DNA: TGCGCCAGCAGCCTCTTAGGGGTGGGGCATGTCGCTGAAGCTTTCTTT. Amino acids: CASSLLGVGHVAEAFF.

The V call is TRBV13, the J call TRBJ2-7; 7 nucleotides match TRBD2. This CDR3 has 15 residues. V was clipped by 3 bases and J by 6 bases; unmatched bases: 11. In germline, CDR1 is PRHDT, CDR2 FYEKMQ (reference sequence). Written as DNA, the CDR3 is TGTGCCAGCAGCTTCGGGGCGGGGGACGGGTTCGAGCAGTACTTC. Its translation is CASSFGAGDGFEQYF.

This clone counts as medium-sized (0.01 to 0.1%). The chain uses TRBV5-1 and TRBJ2-6; D is possibly TRBD2 (6 bases). CDR3 size: 17 residues. Trimming shortened V by 0 bases and J by 2 bases, and 12 bases separated the two germline ends. Per the germline V gene, CDR1 is SGHRS and CDR2 is YFSETQ. The CDR3 DNA reads TGCGCCAGCAGCTTGGCCGGGGGACGTACTGGGGCCAACGTCCTGACTTTC. This encodes CASSLAGGRTGANVLTF.

The table lists this clone with many counts. CDR3 region: CASSRSGGGLSRGELFF. For the CDR3, the DNA is TGTGCCAGCAGCCGCTCAGGGGGGGGCCTCTCTCGCGGGGAGCTGTTTTTT. The chain has TRBV3-1 and TRBJ2-2; D could derive from TRBD1 or TRBD2 (7 bases each). This CDR3 contains 17 residues. V was shortened by 4 bases and J by 7 bases, with 22 bases between the two germline ends. From germline, CDR1 is LGHDT and CDR2 YNNKEL (reference sequence).

This clone is medium-sized within its sample. The J gene is TRBJ2-5, the V gene TRBV11-2; D uncertain. The germline CDR1 and CDR2 sequences are SGHAT and FQNNGV. The length of the CDR3 is 15 residues. The V and J ends lost 1 base and 0 bases respectively, with 9 bases between them. CDR3 sequence: CASSLGVSNQETQYF. Here the CDR3 DNA reads TGTGCCAGCAGCTTAGGGGTTAGTAACCAAGAGACCCAGTACTTC.

This clone appeared a few times. V is TRBV6-1 and J is TRBJ2-2; TRBD1 is a possible D gene (6 bases). CDR1 and CDR2 (germline): MNHNS, SASEGT. CDR3 length: 15 residues. V dropped 6 bases and J dropped 6 bases, with 17 bases sitting between them. This chain's CDR3 is CASREQGSGAGELFF. CDR3 DNA: TGTGCCAGCAGAGAACAGGGTTCCGGGGCCGGGGAGCTGTTTTTT.